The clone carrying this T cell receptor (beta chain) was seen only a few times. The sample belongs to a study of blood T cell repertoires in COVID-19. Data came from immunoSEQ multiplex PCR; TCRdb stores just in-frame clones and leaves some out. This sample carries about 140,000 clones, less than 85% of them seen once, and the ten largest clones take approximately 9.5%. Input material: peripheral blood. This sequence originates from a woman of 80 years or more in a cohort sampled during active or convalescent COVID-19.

The CDR3 loop reads CAWSLLGARSGYTF. The CDR3 bases are TGTGCCTGGTCTCTACTGGGGGCGAGGAGTGGCTACACCTTC. V and J are TRBV30 and TRBJ1-2; D is perhaps TRBD1 (6 bases). Germline-derived CDR1 and CDR2 are GTSNPN and SVGIG (reference sequence). Trimming took off 5 bases at V and 7 bases at J, with 20 bases between the two ends. The CDR3 is 14 residues long.